The rows below give T cell receptor beta chains drawn from one sample of a study of T-cell reconstitution after alpha-beta-depleted transplantation in children. In TCRdb, the PCR reads were re-called with MiXCR into one record per CDR3 protein. The data hold some 220,000 distinct CDR3 sequences, with around 9.5% observed a single time. Here the sequenced sample was PBMCs from the stem cell graft donor, taken from the stem cell graft. These receptor sequences come from a human donor who donated a stem cell graft to a child with acute lymphoblastic leukemia. CDR3s include the opening cysteine and the closing phenylalanine or tryptophan. The D gene is left open where the match is weak. Not every row has a clone size; where given, it reads once, few, many or a size class.

d_gene	v_gene	j_gene	abundance	CDR3aa	CDR3nt
.	TRBV10-2	TRBJ2-7	many	CASMSYEQYF	TGCGCCAGCATGTCCTACGAGCAGTACTTC
TRBD2	TRBV20-1	TRBJ2-7	.	CSARDSAGGIYEQYF	TGCAGTGCTAGAGATAGCGCGGGGGGCATCTACGAGCAGTACTTC
.	TRBV5-1	TRBJ2-7	many	CASSLDGQPPYEQYF	TGCGCCAGCAGCTTGGACGGTCAGCCACCCTACGAGCAGTACTTC
TRBD2	TRBV5-5	TRBJ2-7	.	CASSLSGTAITSYEQYF	TGTGCCAGCAGCTTGAGCGGGACTGCTATTACTTCCTACGAGCAGTACTTC
.	TRBV6-5	TRBJ2-1	.	CASSYYGLVGASSHNEQFF	TGTGCCAGCAGTTACTATGGACTAGTGGGGGCTAGCTCCCACAATGAGCAGTTCTTC
.	TRBV10-2	TRBJ1-1	many	CASSSGPGVGEAFF	TGCGCCAGCAGTTCGGGACCGGGGGTCGGTGAAGCTTTCTTT
.	TRBV6-6	TRBJ2-5	few	CASLVGSQETQYF	TGTGCCAGCCTCGTTGGCAGCCAAGAGACCCAGTACTTC
.	TRBV18	TRBJ2-5	many	CASSPVAGKGETQYF	TGTGCCAGCTCACCGGTGGCGGGGAAGGGTGAGACCCAGTACTTC
.	TRBV7-9	TRBJ1-2	few	CASSLLSQGYTF	TGTGCCAGCAGCTTACTTTCGCAGGGCTACACCTTC
.	TRBV20-1	TRBJ1-4	few	CSAGPDEKLFF	TGCAGTGCGGGGCCTGATGAAAAACTGTTTTTT
.	TRBV18	TRBJ2-7	many	CASSPYGGEQYF	TGTGCCAGCTCTCCATACGGGGGCGAGCAGTACTTC
TRBD2	TRBV10-3	TRBJ2-5	many	CAIRELAGETQYF	TGTGCCATCAGGGAACTAGCGGGAGAGACCCAGTACTTC
TRBD1	TRBV6-5	TRBJ2-7	many	CASRPTGVSYEQYF	TGTGCCAGCAGACCGACAGGGGTTTCCTACGAGCAGTACTTC
.	TRBV5-1	TRBJ2-3	few	CASSSRASTDTQYF	TGCGCCAGCAGCTCCCGAGCTAGCACAGATACGCAGTATTTT
.	TRBV7-6	TRBJ2-7	.	CASSLPDGSYEQYF	TGTGCCAGCAGCCTCCCGGACGGCTCCTACGAGCAGTACTTC
TRBD2	TRBV5-1	TRBJ2-1	many	CASSLVAGLYNEQFF	TGCGCCAGCAGCTTGGTAGCGGGGTTGTACAATGAGCAGTTCTTC
.	TRBV7-8	TRBJ1-1	.	CASSLAFRLTRPVGAEAFF	TGTGCCAGCAGCTTAGCCTTCCGGCTTACACGGCCTGTAGGGGCTGAAGCTTTCTTT
.	TRBV3-1	TRBJ2-5	many	CASSQGSAETQYF	TGTGCCAGCAGCCAAGGGTCTGCAGAGACCCAGTACTTC
.	TRBV6-4	TRBJ2-1	.	CASSELGQPNEQFF	TGTGCCAGCAGTGAATTAGGACAGCCCAATGAGCAGTTCTTC
TRBD2	TRBV10-3	TRBJ2-2	few	CAISETSGGSNTGELFF	TGTGCCATCAGTGAAACTAGCGGGGGGTCTAACACCGGGGAGCTGTTTTTT
.	TRBV7-9	TRBJ2-3	.	CASSLAGLGIHTDTQYF	TGTGCCAGCAGCTTAGCGGGTCTGGGAATTCACACAGATACGCAGTATTTT
.	TRBV7-6	TRBJ2-7	many	CASSLYRGPGEQYF	TGTGCCAGCAGCTTATATAGGGGACCTGGCGAGCAGTACTTC
.	TRBV20-1	TRBJ2-5	few	CSARGIDSQETQYF	TGCAGTGCTAGAGGGATTGACAGCCAAGAGACCCAGTACTTC
.	TRBV6-1	TRBJ1-2	.	CASSHPVGGEGYGYTF	TGTGCCAGCAGCCACCCGGTCGGGGGAGAGGGCTATGGCTACACCTTC
.	TRBV3-1	TRBJ2-3	many	CASSQGGWLDTQYF	TGTGCCAGCAGCCAAGGAGGGTGGTTGGATACGCAGTATTTT
TRBD2	TRBV20-1	TRBJ2-3	few	CSARAERGSTDTQYF	TGCAGTGCTAGAGCGGAGCGGGGGAGCACAGATACGCAGTATTTT
TRBD1	TRBV20-1	TRBJ1-2	.	CSASDRVHGYTF	TGCAGTGCTAGTGACAGGGTTCATGGCTACACCTTC
.	TRBV7-2	TRBJ2-4	.	CASSLDSPGLNIQYF	TGTGCCAGCAGCTTAGACTCTCCAGGCTTGAACATTCAGTACTTC
.	TRBV4-3	TRBJ2-3	many	CASSQDSRVTDTQYF	TGCGCCAGCAGCCAAGATTCGAGAGTCACAGATACGCAGTATTTT
.	TRBV5-1	TRBJ2-7	.	CASTSGALEGEQYF	TGCGCCAGCACCTCGGGGGCCTTGGAGGGCGAGCAGTACTTC
.	TRBV5-6	TRBJ2-7	few	CASSFRDGNYEQYF	TGTGCCAGCAGCTTCCGGGACGGAAATTACGAGCAGTACTTC
.	TRBV5-4	TRBJ1-5	.	CASSVGEGQPQHF	TGTGCCAGCAGCGTCGGCGAGGGGCAGCCCCAGCATTTT
.	TRBV12-3/TRBV12-4	TRBJ1-1	many	CASSLTGEAFF	TGTGCCAGCAGTTTAACAGGGGAAGCTTTCTTT
.	TRBV6-5	TRBJ1-1	.	CASRWDPLNTEAFF	TGTGCCAGCCGTTGGGACCCCCTGAACACTGAAGCTTTCTTT
.	TRBV10-3	TRBJ2-7	few	CATKERDTYYEQYF	TGTGCCACCAAGGAGAGGGACACCTACTACGAGCAGTACTTC
.	TRBV6-4	TRBJ1-5	.	CARRLGGAPFCGQPQHF	TGTGCCAGGAGATTAGGGGGGGCGCCGTTTTGCGGTCAGCCCCAGCATTTT
.	TRBV6-2/TRBV6-3	TRBJ1-5	few	CASSYRSFSNQPQHF	TGTGCCAGCAGTTATCGGAGCTTTAGCAATCAGCCCCAGCATTTT